Reported below is one T cell receptor beta chain. This sample is part of a study of blood T cell repertoires in COVID-19. Using immunoSEQ multiplex PCR, the repertoire was profiled, and TCRdb retains in-frame clones only, with some absent. The sample comprises 150,000 or so clones, about four fifths of which are singletons, and approximately 11% rests with the top ten. Germline V lookup: CDR1 GTSNPN, CDR2 SVGIG (reference sequence). The CDR3 runs 13 residues. V was shortened by 3 bases and J by 3 bases, with 6 bases between the two germline ends. Assignment of participants to cohorts was predicated upon participant-reported clinical history. Recovered participants had two consecutive negative NP/OP PCR tests, healthcare professional clearance, or symptom resolution.

The clonotype originates from a man between 45 and 60 years old who had recovered from COVID-19. Sequenced sample: PBMCs or T cells enriched from blood (not recorded which). This rearrangement joins TRBV30 to TRBJ1-6; perhaps TRBD1 as D (5 bases). For the CDR3, the DNA is TGTGCCTGGAGCGACAGCTATAATTCACCCCTCCACTTT. Protein sequence: CAWSDSYNSPLHF. The variable domain in full, with the rest retrieved from reference TRBV30 and TRBJ1-6, is SQTIHQWPATLVQPVGSPLSLECTVEGTSNPNLYWYRQAAGRGLQLLFYSVGIGQISSEVPQNLSASRPQDRQFILSSKKLLLSDSGFYLCAWSDSYNSPLHFGNGTRLTVT.